The rows below give T cell receptor beta chains drawn from one sample of a study of T cell repertoires in cytomegalovirus infection. TCRdb independently ran MiXCR on the reads; one entry per CDR3 protein. Of some 270,000 distinct CDR3 sequences listed, around 20% are singletons. The antigens for these receptors are not known. The source material was cultured PBMCs, sampled from culture after CMV antigen stimulation. Receptors originate from a human donor in good health (CMV status not recorded). Some clones in this sample may be carry-over from other donors' samples. The CDR3 runs from the conserved cysteine through the conserved F or W. The D gene is left open where the match is weak. Size is stated for part of the rows, as once, few or many counts, or as a class when the clone is expanded.

d_gene: NA
j_gene: TRBJ2-1
abundance: NA
v_gene: TRBV7-2
len: 15
CDR3nt: TGTGCCAGCAGCTTAGCGGGGCTACAAGACAATGAGCAGTTCTTC
CDR3aa: CASSLAGLQDNEQFF

d_gene: TRBD2
j_gene: TRBJ2-7
abundance: NA
v_gene: TRBV20-1
len: 15
CDR3nt: TGCAGTGCTAGGGGGACTAGCGGGAGTATCTACGAGCAGTACTTC
CDR3aa: CSARGTSGSIYEQYF

d_gene: TRBD2
j_gene: TRBJ2-3
abundance: many
v_gene: TRBV7-2
len: 15
CDR3nt: TGTGCCAGCAGCCCCTTCGGGCGGGAGAGGGATACGCAGTATTTT
CDR3aa: CASSPFGRERDTQYF

d_gene: NA
j_gene: TRBJ2-1
abundance: once
v_gene: TRBV7-3
len: 15
CDR3nt: TGTGCCAGCAGCTTATCGGACGGAACCTACAATGAGCAGTTCTTC
CDR3aa: CASSLSDGTYNEQFF

d_gene: NA
j_gene: TRBJ2-2
abundance: few
v_gene: TRBV10-2
len: 13
CDR3nt: TGCGCCAGCAGGGGGCACGTAGCCGGGGAGCTGTTTTTT
CDR3aa: CASRGHVAGELFF

d_gene: NA
j_gene: TRBJ1-5
abundance: many
v_gene: TRBV12-3/TRBV12-4
len: 15
CDR3nt: TGTGCCAGCGGTAAAAGAGAGTATAGCAATCAGCCCCAGCATTTT
CDR3aa: CASGKREYSNQPQHF

d_gene: TRBD2
j_gene: TRBJ2-5
abundance: many
v_gene: TRBV7-2
len: 13
CDR3nt: TGTGCCAGCAGCAGAACTAGCGGAGAGACCCAGTACTTC
CDR3aa: CASSRTSGETQYF

d_gene: TRBD1
j_gene: TRBJ1-2
abundance: NA
v_gene: TRBV12-3/TRBV12-4
len: 15
CDR3nt: TGTGCCAGCAGTTTAAAAGGAGGGGGCCCCTGGGGCTACACCTTC
CDR3aa: CASSLKGGGPWGYTF

d_gene: NA
j_gene: TRBJ1-2
abundance: few
v_gene: TRBV28
len: 13
CDR3nt: TGTGCCAGCAGTTTAGGCAGGTTTGATGGCTACACCTTC
CDR3aa: CASSLGRFDGYTF

d_gene: TRBD1
j_gene: TRBJ1-1
abundance: few
v_gene: TRBV4-1
len: 15
CDR3nt: TGCGCCAGCAGCCAACGGGACAGGGGCCCCACTGAAGCTTTCTTT
CDR3aa: CASSQRDRGPTEAFF

d_gene: NA
j_gene: TRBJ1-5
abundance: NA
v_gene: TRBV7-2
len: 15
CDR3nt: TGTGCCAGCAGCTTATACAGGGATCGCAATCAGCCCCAGCATTTT
CDR3aa: CASSLYRDRNQPQHF

d_gene: NA
j_gene: TRBJ2-5
abundance: NA
v_gene: TRBV29-1
len: 12
CDR3nt: TGCAGCGTTAGACAGTCTCAAGAGACCCAGTACTTC
CDR3aa: CSVRQSQETQYF

d_gene: NA
j_gene: TRBJ1-1
abundance: once
v_gene: TRBV5-6
len: 16
CDR3nt: TGTGCCAGCAGCTTTGACCGAAGGTCATCCCCCACTGAAGCTTTCTTT
CDR3aa: CASSFDRRSSPTEAFF

d_gene: TRBD2
j_gene: TRBJ2-1
abundance: NA
v_gene: TRBV27
len: 14
CDR3nt: TGTGCCAGCAGGCCACAGGGCGGGGGGAATGAGCAGTTCTTC
CDR3aa: CASRPQGGGNEQFF

d_gene: TRBD2
j_gene: TRBJ2-3
abundance: NA
v_gene: TRBV10-3
len: 21
CDR3nt: TGTGCCATCAGTGGGACCGGGACTAGCGGGAGGGCCAAAACTTTCGCAGATACGCAGTATTTT
CDR3aa: CAISGTGTSGRAKTFADTQYF

d_gene: NA
j_gene: TRBJ2-5
abundance: few
v_gene: TRBV6-2/TRBV6-3
len: 14
CDR3nt: TGTGCCAGCAGTGGGAGCGGCGGGGTGGAGACCCAGTACTTC
CDR3aa: CASSGSGGVETQYF

d_gene: TRBD1
j_gene: TRBJ1-1
abundance: few
v_gene: TRBV19
len: 15
CDR3nt: TGTGCCAGTACTAAAAACCTGGACCCACAGGGGGAAGCTTTCTTT
CDR3aa: CASTKNLDPQGEAFF

d_gene: NA
j_gene: TRBJ2-3
abundance: NA
v_gene: TRBV6-2/TRBV6-3
len: 13
CDR3nt: TGTGCCATTGGGAGTAGCGGCACAGATACGCAGTATTTT
CDR3aa: CAIGSSGTDTQYF

d_gene: NA
j_gene: TRBJ2-5
abundance: NA
v_gene: TRBV12-5
len: 15
CDR3nt: TGTGCTAGTGGTTTCGACAGCTTAGGTACGGAGACCCAGTACTTC
CDR3aa: CASGFDSLGTETQYF

d_gene: TRBD1
j_gene: TRBJ1-1
abundance: few
v_gene: TRBV5-6
len: 15
CDR3nt: TGTGCCAGCAGCTTGGGTTGGGACAGGAACACTGAAGCTTTCTTT
CDR3aa: CASSLGWDRNTEAFF

d_gene: TRBD2
j_gene: TRBJ2-1
abundance: NA
v_gene: TRBV7-2
len: 16
CDR3nt: TGTGCCAGCAGCCAGGGACTAGCGGGAGGGCAAAATGAGCAGTTCTTC
CDR3aa: CASSQGLAGGQNEQFF

d_gene: TRBD1
j_gene: TRBJ1-6
abundance: few
v_gene: TRBV10-3
len: 14
CDR3nt: TGTGCCACCACAGGGGACGGCCTTGGCTCACCCCTCCACTTT
CDR3aa: CATTGDGLGSPLHF

d_gene: NA
j_gene: TRBJ2-3
abundance: few
v_gene: TRBV27
len: 15
CDR3nt: TGTGCCAGCAGTTTAAAGGGATGGGCCGCAGATACGCAGTATTTT
CDR3aa: CASSLKGWAADTQYF

d_gene: TRBD2
j_gene: TRBJ2-7
abundance: NA
v_gene: TRBV6-2/TRBV6-3
len: 14
CDR3nt: TGTGCCAGCAGGACTAGCGGGAACCCCTACGAGCAGTACTTC
CDR3aa: CASRTSGNPYEQYF

d_gene: NA
j_gene: TRBJ2-6
abundance: many
v_gene: TRBV2
len: 16
CDR3nt: TGTGCCAGCAGTGAAGGACTTCGCTCTGGGGCCAACGTCCTGACTTTC
CDR3aa: CASSEGLRSGANVLTF

d_gene: NA
j_gene: TRBJ1-6
abundance: few
v_gene: TRBV5-6
len: 15
CDR3nt: TGTGCCAGCAGCTACACCAGGGGAGGAAATTCACCCCTCCACTTT
CDR3aa: CASSYTRGGNSPLHF

d_gene: NA
j_gene: TRBJ2-3
abundance: NA
v_gene: TRBV19
len: 14
CDR3nt: TGTGCCAGTAGTATCGACAGCTTCACAGATACGCAGTATTTT
CDR3aa: CASSIDSFTDTQYF

d_gene: TRBD1
j_gene: TRBJ1-2
abundance: NA
v_gene: TRBV20-1
len: 15
CDR3nt: TGCAGTGCTAGAGATCGTGCCAGGGGGTTCTATGGCTACACCTTC
CDR3aa: CSARDRARGFYGYTF

d_gene: TRBD1
j_gene: TRBJ2-2
abundance: NA
v_gene: TRBV12-3/TRBV12-4
len: 17
CDR3nt: TGTGCCAGCAGTTTCAGGGGACAGGGTTTTTATGCCGGGGAGCTGTTTTTT
CDR3aa: CASSFRGQGFYAGELFF

d_gene: NA
j_gene: TRBJ2-3
abundance: NA
v_gene: TRBV7-2
len: 17
CDR3nt: TGTGCCAGCAGCTTAGGGGGAGGCCTCGCTAGCACAGATACGCAGTATTTT
CDR3aa: CASSLGGGLASTDTQYF

d_gene: TRBD1
j_gene: TRBJ2-7
abundance: NA
v_gene: TRBV6-2/TRBV6-3
len: 13
CDR3nt: TGTGCCAGCAAATCCGGACAGGGCTACGAGCAGTACTTC
CDR3aa: CASKSGQGYEQYF

d_gene: NA
j_gene: TRBJ2-1
abundance: few
v_gene: TRBV6-5
len: 15
CDR3nt: TGTGCCAGCAGTTACTCGTTCTCCCGGTGGGATGAGCAGTTCTTC
CDR3aa: CASSYSFSRWDEQFF

d_gene: TRBD1
j_gene: TRBJ2-5
abundance: NA
v_gene: TRBV5-1
len: 16
CDR3nt: TGCGCCAGCAGCTTGCGGGGACAGGGGGTCGTGGAGACCCAGTACTTC
CDR3aa: CASSLRGQGVVETQYF

d_gene: NA
j_gene: TRBJ2-3
abundance: many
v_gene: TRBV7-8
len: 16
CDR3nt: TGTGCCAGCAGCTCCGGTGGTTTAGTGACGCTAGATACGCAGTATTTT
CDR3aa: CASSSGGLVTLDTQYF

d_gene: NA
j_gene: TRBJ1-5
abundance: few
v_gene: TRBV10-3
len: 13
CDR3nt: TGTGCCACCGGGGACGGCCCGAATCAGCCCCAGCATTTT
CDR3aa: CATGDGPNQPQHF

d_gene: TRBD1
j_gene: TRBJ1-1
abundance: few
v_gene: TRBV7-9
len: 16
CDR3nt: TGTGCCAGCAGCTTATACAGGGGGCTCGGGTACACTGAAGCTTTCTTT
CDR3aa: CASSLYRGLGYTEAFF

d_gene: NA
j_gene: TRBJ2-7
abundance: NA
v_gene: TRBV4-1
len: 15
CDR3nt: TGCGCCAGCAGCCAACCTCCGGCAGGAACCTACGAGCAGTACTTC
CDR3aa: CASSQPPAGTYEQYF

d_gene: NA
j_gene: TRBJ2-1
abundance: many
v_gene: TRBV27
len: 15
CDR3nt: TGTGCCAGCGGCTTTTTGGGGGCGCAGTACAATGAGCAGTTCTTC
CDR3aa: CASGFLGAQYNEQFF

d_gene: NA
j_gene: TRBJ1-4
abundance: few
v_gene: TRBV12-3/TRBV12-4
len: 15
CDR3nt: TGTGCCAGCAGTTTTGACGGGGCCAGGAGTGAAAAACTGTTTTTT
CDR3aa: CASSFDGARSEKLFF

d_gene: TRBD2
j_gene: TRBJ2-5
abundance: NA
v_gene: TRBV11-2
len: 15
CDR3nt: TGTGCCAGCAGCACCACTAGCGGGAGATTAGAGACCCAGTACTTC
CDR3aa: CASSTTSGRLETQYF

d_gene: TRBD1
j_gene: TRBJ2-7
abundance: NA
v_gene: TRBV4-1
len: 14
CDR3nt: TGCGCCAGCAACCCCGGGACAGGCTCGTGGGAGCAGTACTTC
CDR3aa: CASNPGTGSWEQYF

d_gene: TRBD1
j_gene: TRBJ2-5
abundance: few
v_gene: TRBV10-3
len: 13
CDR3nt: TGTGCCATCAGCCGACAGGGGGCAGAGACCCAGTACTTC
CDR3aa: CAISRQGAETQYF

d_gene: NA
j_gene: TRBJ2-6
abundance: many
v_gene: TRBV7-2
len: 15
CDR3nt: TGTGCCAGCAGCCCGCAATCAGCAGGGGCCAACGTCCTGACTTTC
CDR3aa: CASSPQSAGANVLTF

d_gene: NA
j_gene: TRBJ2-1
abundance: few
v_gene: TRBV11-2
len: 14
CDR3nt: TGTGCCAGCAGCTTAGGCCAGACAACCCTTGAGCAGTTCTTC
CDR3aa: CASSLGQTTLEQFF

d_gene: TRBD1
j_gene: TRBJ1-2
abundance: few
v_gene: TRBV20-1
len: 16
CDR3nt: TGCAGTGCTAGACTCCCCGGAGGACAGGGAAGCTATGGCTACACCTTC
CDR3aa: CSARLPGGQGSYGYTF

d_gene: TRBD1
j_gene: TRBJ2-7
abundance: NA
v_gene: TRBV7-2
len: 14
CDR3nt: TGTGCCAGCAGCCCCGACCGGACAGGTGGCGAGCAGTACTTC
CDR3aa: CASSPDRTGGEQYF

d_gene: TRBD1
j_gene: TRBJ1-1
abundance: few
v_gene: TRBV5-6
len: 15
CDR3nt: TGTGCCAGCAGCCTCGTGACAGGGTGGGGGACTGAAGCTTTCTTT
CDR3aa: CASSLVTGWGTEAFF

d_gene: NA
j_gene: TRBJ2-1
abundance: NA
v_gene: TRBV5-6
len: 13
CDR3nt: TGTGCCAGCAGCTTGGCCCCGGCGACTGAGCAGTTCTTC
CDR3aa: CASSLAPATEQFF

d_gene: NA
j_gene: TRBJ1-1
abundance: NA
v_gene: TRBV12-3/TRBV12-4
len: 13
CDR3nt: TGTGCCAGCAGCCCAAGGATGAACACTGAAGCTTTCTTT
CDR3aa: CASSPRMNTEAFF

d_gene: NA
j_gene: TRBJ2-5
abundance: NA
v_gene: TRBV4-3
len: 14
CDR3nt: TGCGCCAGCAGCCAAGATACGGGAAGGGAGACCCAGTACTTC
CDR3aa: CASSQDTGRETQYF

d_gene: NA
j_gene: TRBJ1-3
abundance: NA
v_gene: TRBV11-2
len: 15
CDR3nt: TGTGCCAGCAGCCCCTCCGACGGGGCTGGAGGCACCATATATTTT
CDR3aa: CASSPSDGAGGTIYF

d_gene: NA
j_gene: TRBJ1-2
abundance: NA
v_gene: TRBV7-6
len: 12
CDR3nt: TGTGCCAGCAGCTCCGGGGGGAATGGCTACACCTTC
CDR3aa: CASSSGGNGYTF

d_gene: NA
j_gene: TRBJ1-5
abundance: many
v_gene: TRBV7-2
len: 14
CDR3nt: TGTGCCAGCAGCACGGGGACATTGGGGCAGCCCCAGCATTTT
CDR3aa: CASSTGTLGQPQHF